The 13 T cell receptor beta chains below all came from one sample that was sequenced in a study of T cells in Graves' hyperthyroidism and ophthalmopathy. Amplified TCR beta CDR3 regions came from RNA transcripts. A first-round RT-PCR of the TCR CDR3 used the HTBI primer set. TCRdb processed the multiplex PCR reads anew with MiXCR; each CDR3 protein has one entry. The sample holds 600,000 to 850,000 distinct CDR3 sequences, roughly a sixth seen once. Material: blood. The receptors derive from a woman aged 45-65 years with Graves' hyperthyroidism that later progressed to Graves' ophthalmopathy.

This chain joins TRBV4-1 and TRBJ1-2; 8 bases fit TRBD1. The junction had 4 bases not matched to a gene; V was cut back by 2 bases and J by 5 bases. The length of the CDR3 is 14 residues. Germline loops: CDR1 MGHRA, CDR2 YSYEKL. The CDR3 reads CASSQPTGVYGYTF. CDR3 DNA: TGCGCCAGCAGCCAACCGACAGGGGTTTATGGCTACACCTTC.

This clonotype was recorded at least ten times. V usage is TRBV12-3 or TRBV12-4 and J usage is TRBJ1-5; 11 nucleotides line up with TRBD1. V lost 4 bases and J lost 0; bases outside the gene matches: 2. This CDR3 contains 16 residues. This chain's CDR3 is CASSWGTGGSNQPQHF. In nucleotides, the CDR3 is TGTGCCAGCAGTTGGGGGACAGGGGGTAGCAATCAGCCCCAGCATTTT.

This clonotype was detected ten times or more. This chain links TRBV27 with TRBJ1-5; the match to TRBD1 covers 9 bases. CDR1 is MNHEY, CDR2 SMNVEV, per germline (reference sequence). V lost 6 bases and J lost 3; bases outside the gene matches: 15. This CDR3 comprises 18 residues. The CDR3 here is CASSTWDRANTANQPQHF. In DNA, the CDR3 is TGTGCCAGCAGCACCTGGGACAGGGCAAATACGGCCAATCAGCCCCAGCATTTT.

Regarding this clonotype: At one end, the junction sequence differs from germline, possibly due to a read error. The V and J genes are TRBV10-1 and TRBJ2-7; no firm D call. This CDR3 is 13 amino acids long. Germline V gene lookup returns CDR1 WNHNN and CDR2 SYGVQD (reference sequence). CDR3 nucleotide sequence: TGCGCCGGCAGTCCGGGCCACTCCTACGAGCAGTACTTC. This codes for CAGSPGHSYEQYF.

The V gene is TRBV6-1, the J gene TRBJ2-3; D is uncertain. Germline V CDR1 and CDR2: MNHNS, SASEGT. Trimming shortened V by 7 bases and J by 0 bases, and 17 bases separated the two germline ends. The CDR3 has 16 amino acids. The DNA for the CDR3 is TGTGCCAGCAACCAGAGCTATTTAGGGAGCACAGATACGCAGTATTTT. Translation gives CASNQSYLGSTDTQYF.

In this sample, this clonotype turned up many times. The rearrangement uses TRBV2 and TRBJ1-5; TRBD1 agrees at 9 bases. Trimming at V came to 6 bases and at J to 4 bases, leaving 13 bases not matched to a gene. CDR1 and CDR2 (germline): SNHLY, FYNNEI. CDR3 length: 17 residues. CDR3 coding DNA: TGTGCCAGCAGGCTCACCGGGACAGGGCGTCAAAATCAGCCCCAGCATTTT. Translating gives CASRLTGTGRQNQPQHF.

This clonotype was detected many times. This chain joins TRBV5-1 and TRBJ2-3, with D perhaps TRBD1 (5 bases). CDR3 length: 15 residues. The V gene lost 7 bases and the J gene lost 3 bases, with 18 bases spanning the gap. The germline gives CDR1 SGHRS, CDR2 YFSETQ. The DNA of the CDR3 is TGCGCCAGCGGAGCATCAGGGTCCGAGACAGATACGCAGTATTTT. Protein: CASGASGSETDTQYF.

This chain connects TRBV20-1 to TRBJ2-3, with 10 bases identical to TRBD2. CDR1 is DFQATT and CDR2 is SNEGSKA in the germline V gene (reference sequence). V trimming: 3 bases; J trimming: 1 base; junction bases outside the gene matches: 13. This CDR3 is built from 18 residues. This chain's CDR3 is CSARLKRGGLRGTDTQYF. In nucleotides, the CDR3 is TGCAGTGCTAGGCTCAAGCGGGGGGGCCTTCGTGGCACAGATACGCAGTATTTT.

This clonotype occurred a few times. The rearrangement joins TRBV7-8 to TRBJ1-5; tentative D call: TRBD1 (6 bases). V shed 8 bases and J shed 6 bases, with 14 bases lying between them. CDR1 SGHVS and CDR2 FQNEAQ come from the germline V gene. The CDR3 runs 13 residues. The DNA of the CDR3 is TGTGCCAGCGGCAGGGGTCCCGGTCAGCCCCAGCATTTT. This codes for CASGRGPGQPQHF.

This clonotype was detected only a few times. The chain combines TRBV3-1 with TRBJ2-7; possibly TRBD1 or TRBD2 for D (5 bases each). Germline CDR1 and CDR2: LGHDT and YNNKEL (reference sequence). The CDR3 loop spans 14 amino acids. V shed 4 bases and J shed 3 bases, with 13 bases lying between them. This chain's CDR3 is CASSPGPTLYEQYF. The CDR3 DNA sequence: TGTGCCAGCAGCCCGGGACCCACCCTCTACGAGCAGTACTTC.

Many counts were recorded for this clonotype. The chain carries TRBV6-1 and TRBJ1-2; D is possibly TRBD1 (6 bases). Germline loops: CDR1 MNHNS, CDR2 SASEGT. The V end was cut by 6 bases, the J end by 4 bases, with 12 bases between. The CDR3 spans 13 residues. This CDR3 is CASRDGQSYGYTF. The DNA of the CDR3 is TGTGCCAGCAGGGATGGACAGAGCTATGGCTACACCTTC.

In this sample, this clonotype turned up many times. The rearrangement joins TRBV12-3 or TRBV12-4 to TRBJ2-7; perhaps D is TRBD1 or TRBD2 (5 bases each). With 3 bases removed from V and 5 bases from J, the gap between germline ends came to 11 bases. This CDR3 is built from 13 residues. The CDR3 here is CASSFLRDHEQYF. CDR3 DNA sequence: TGTGCCAGCAGTTTCCTCAGGGACCACGAGCAGTACTTC.

The rearrangement links TRBV5-5 to TRBJ1-3, with 9 positions matching TRBD1. The CDR3 is made up of 16 amino acids. Germline V lookup: CDR1 SGHKS, CDR2 YYEKEE (reference sequence). V was clipped by 5 bases and J by 5 bases; unmatched bases: 11. Here the CDR3 reads CASSKQGTGRRNTIYF. CDR3 DNA: TGTGCCAGCAGTAAGCAGGGGACAGGGAGGCGAAACACCATATATTTT. The variable domain in full, completed from reference TRBV5-5 and TRBJ1-3, reads DAGVTQSPTHLIKTRGQQVTLRCSPISGHKSVSWYQQVLGQGPQFIFQYYEKEERGRGNFPDRFSARQFPNYSSELNVNALLLGDSALYLCASSKQGTGRRNTIYFGEGSWLTVV.